This T cell receptor (beta chain) was observed in a study of blood T cell repertoires in COVID-19. CDR3 size: 14 residues. The J segment lost 9 bases and the V segment lost 5 bases, leaving 11 bases of the junction unmatched. Looked up from germline, CDR1 is KGHSH and CDR2 is LQKENI. Measured with immunoSEQ multiplex PCR; TCRdb has only the in-frame clones, and not every one. The sample lists 400,000 to 500,000 clones, roughly 90% occurring once. The genes are TRBV18 and TRBJ1-2, with 8 bases that match TRBD1. What was sequenced was PBMCs or T cells enriched from blood (not recorded which). This receptor was taken from a woman aged 18-29 years who had been exposed to COVID-19. CDR3 bases: TGTGCCAGCTCAAGAGATCGGACAGGGATCCGCTACACCTTC. Encoded protein: CASSRDRTGIRYTF.